Each of the 29 T cell receptor beta chains below was sequenced from the same sample in a study of molecular identifiers for immune sequencing clone quantification. TCRdb passed the PCR reads through MiXCR, listing each CDR3 protein once. The sample holds more than 450,000 distinct CDR3 sequences; about a fifth are singletons and the top ten take about 0.84%. The sequencing input was naive CD8+ T cells from blood, with Jurkat cell RNA spiked in. Subset denoted: FACS-sorted CD8+CD4-CCR7+CD45RA+ naive T cells. These receptors were taken from a human donor in good health. Some libraries in this study had Jurkat cell RNA spiked in.

In this sample, this clonotype turned up many times. This chain uses TRBV6-1 with TRBJ2-7; 7 positions match TRBD1. The length of the CDR3 is 14 residues. Germline CDR1 MNHNS, CDR2 SASEGT. The trim removed 10 bases at V and 2 bases at J, leaving 11 bases unmatched. CDR3 sequence reads: CATAKSDRTYEQYF. CDR3 sequence (DNA): TGTGCCACCGCGAAATCGGACAGGACCTACGAGCAGTACTTC.

This clonotype is a singleton in its sample. This may come from a read error, since a much larger clone is one base off. This rearrangement joins TRBV7-9 to TRBJ1-1; D not resolved. The CDR3 runs to 12 residues. CDR1 and CDR2 (germline): SEHNR, FQNEAQ (reference sequence). CDR3 bases: TGTGCCAGCAGCTTAAGTTTAACTGAAGCTTCCTTT. Translating it yields CASSLSLTEASF.

This clonotype was recorded many times. The chain couples TRBV7-9 to TRBJ2-5; D not resolved. V was trimmed by 7 bases and J by 1 base, leaving 10 bases between them. The CDR3 has 13 residues. Germline-derived CDR1 and CDR2 are SEHNR and FQNEAQ (reference sequence). CDR3 amino acids: CASTTDAQETQYF. CDR3 in DNA: TGTGCCAGCACCACGGACGCCCAAGAGACCCAGTACTTC. Supplemented by reference TRBV7-9 and TRBJ2-5, the full variable domain reads DTGVSQNPRHKITKRGQNVTFRCDPISEHNRLYWYRQTLGQGPEFLTYFQNEAQLEKSRLLSDRFSAERPKGSFSTLEIQRTEQGDSAMYLCASTTDAQETQYFGPGTRLLVL.

This clonotype was found a few times. J is TRBJ2-1 and V is TRBV7-9; D call uncertain. The CDR3 is 13 amino acids. V lost 1 base, J lost 9 bases, and 10 bases lay in between. Germline assignment: CDR1 SEHNR and CDR2 FQNEAQ (reference sequence). DNA of the CDR3: TGTGCCAGCAGCTTAGAGGCCCATCTTGAGCAGTTCTTC. Translated: CASSLEAHLEQFF.

There are a few counts of this clonotype. The V call is TRBV24-1, the J call TRBJ1-4, with TRBD1 matching 7 bases. Germline trimming cut 10 bases from V and 5 bases from J; bases unmatched to any gene: 0. Germline V gene sequence: CDR1 KGHDR, CDR2 SFDVKD. The CDR3 is 11 residues long. CDR3 in amino acids: CATGQNEKLFF. The CDR3 DNA reads TGTGCCACGGGACAGAATGAAAAACTGTTTTTT.

This chain uses TRBV30 with TRBJ2-7; tentatively, D is TRBD1 (5 bases). Germline V CDR1 and CDR2: GTSNPN, SVGIG (reference sequence). V was clipped by 5 bases and J by 0 bases, with 17 bases between them. CDR3 length: 15 amino acids. CDR3 nucleotide sequence: TGTGCCTGGGCATTGACAGAGCCTGGCTCCTACGAGCAGTACTTC. Translation gives CAWALTEPGSYEQYF.

This clonotype occurred a few times. The gene calls are TRBV6-5 and TRBJ2-7, with D perhaps assigned TRBD1 or TRBD2 (5 bases each). The CDR3 covers 15 residues. Trimming took off 1 base at V and 3 bases at J, with 13 bases between the two ends. Germline V gene lookup returns CDR1 MNHEY and CDR2 SVGAGI. The chain's CDR3 is CASSYFGGQGYEQYF. In nucleotides, the CDR3 is TGTGCCAGCAGTTACTTTGGAGGCCAGGGCTACGAGCAGTACTTC.

The rearrangement joins TRBV11-2 to TRBJ2-2, with D tentatively TRBD1 or TRBD2 (6 bases each). CDR1 is SGHAT, CDR2 FQNNGV, per germline. The V gene lost 6 bases and the J gene lost 3 bases, with 20 bases spanning the gap. The CDR3 spans 17 residues. The CDR3 reads CASRSWERGPDTGELFF. The CDR3 DNA reads TGTGCCAGCAGATCTTGGGAACGGGGGCCAGACACCGGGGAGCTGTTTTTT.

Only a few counts were recorded for this clonotype. In nucleotides, the CDR3 is TGTGCCAGCAGTTTAGACGGGGTAGAAGCTTTCTTT. Residues: CASSLDGVEAFF. The rearrangement joins TRBV27 to TRBJ1-1, with D unresolved. Trimming cost V 2 bases and J 8 bases, with 9 bases left between them. The length of the CDR3 is 12 residues. The V gene's germline CDR1 is MNHEY and CDR2 SMNVEV (reference sequence).

This clonotype was recorded many times. The chain combines TRBV29-1 with TRBJ2-2; D uncertain. Germline V gene sequence: CDR1 SQVTM, CDR2 ANQGSEA. The CDR3 sequence is 15 residues long. With 1 base removed from V and 0 bases from J, the gap between germline ends came to 9 bases. Here the CDR3 reads CSVEAGDSNTGELFF. The CDR3 DNA reads as TGCAGCGTTGAAGCTGGTGATTCGAACACCGGGGAGCTGTTTTTT.

This clonotype was counted between two and nine times. The rearrangement joins TRBV5-4 to TRBJ1-6; the D gene is possibly TRBD1 (5 bases). V was clipped by 0 bases and J by 13 bases, with 17 bases between them. Germline CDR1 reads SGHNT; CDR2 reads YYREEE (reference sequence). The CDR3 runs 15 residues. CDR3 residues: CASSLGVDTPPPLHF. The DNA of the CDR3 is TGTGCCAGCAGCTTGGGGGTGGACACCCCACCCCCCCTCCACTTT.

This clonotype appeared a few times. The rearrangement uses TRBV7-2 and TRBJ2-7; 11 nucleotides line up with TRBD2. Losses at the gene ends were 6 bases for V and 3 bases for J; bases not matched to a gene: 7. The length of the CDR3 is 15 residues. Germline values: CDR1 SGHTA, CDR2 FQGNSA. CDR3 in amino acids: CASSWTSGPVYEQYF. The CDR3 region has the DNA TGTGCCAGCAGTTGGACTAGCGGGCCCGTCTACGAGCAGTACTTC.

This clonotype was picked up many times. This chain joins TRBV29-1 and TRBJ2-3; TRBD2 matches 9 bases. V lost 1 base, J lost 7 bases, and 6 bases stayed unmatched. The CDR3 loop spans 14 amino acids. Germline values: CDR1 SQVTM, CDR2 ANQGSEA. CDR3 loop: CSVEGSGSVYTQYF. The CDR3 DNA follows: TGCAGCGTTGAAGGTAGCGGGAGTGTATATACGCAGTATTTT.

In this sample, this clonotype turned up a few times. The V call is TRBV27, the J call TRBJ2-1; TRBD2 matches 8 bases. The CDR3 runs 15 residues. Germline V lookup: CDR1 MNHEY, CDR2 SMNVEV (reference sequence). Trimming at V came to 1 base and at J to 6 bases, leaving 5 bases not matched to a gene. The CDR3 sequence: CASSLWSGGGNEQFF. CDR3 coding DNA: TGTGCCAGCAGTTTATGGTCCGGGGGGGGCAATGAGCAGTTCTTC.

In this sample, this clonotype turned up many times. The chain uses TRBV29-1 and TRBJ2-7; 8 bases fit TRBD1. The CDR3 has 14 amino acids. Germline CDR1 reads SQVTM; CDR2 reads ANQGSEA. Trimming cost V 2 bases and J 3 bases; bases outside gene matches: 6. The CDR3 DNA sequence: TGCAGCGTTGAATGGGGGACAGGCCACTACGAGCAGTACTTC. It yields the protein CSVEWGTGHYEQYF.

This clonotype has just a few counts. This sequence joins TRBV6-2 or TRBV6-3 and TRBJ2-4; 10 bases fit TRBD2. With V trimmed by 6 bases and J by 2 bases, 4 bases remained unmatched. Germline CDR1 is MNHEY and CDR2 is SVGEGT. The CDR3 totals 15 residues. The CDR3 reads CASRGTSVPKNIQYF. The CDR3 nucleotides are TGTGCCAGCAGGGGGACTAGCGTCCCCAAAAACATTCAGTACTTC.

This clonotype was seen ten or more times. This chain joins TRBV2 and TRBJ1-4; no definite D call. The CDR3 length is 12 residues. CDR1 SNHLY and CDR2 FYNNEI come from the germline V gene. With 8 bases removed from V and 8 bases from J, the gap between germline ends came to 12 bases. DNA of the CDR3: TGTGCCAGCGGGAGAATGCCGGAAAAACTGTTTTTT. Residues: CASGRMPEKLFF. Supplemented by reference TRBV2 and TRBJ1-4, the full variable domain reads EPEVTQTPSHQVTQMGQEVILRCVPISNHLYFYWYRQILGQKVEFLVSFYNNEISEKSEIFDDQFSVERPDGSNFTLKIRSTKLEDSAMYFCASGRMPEKLFFGSGTQLSVL.

Of note for this clonotype: A much larger clone lies a single base off, so this may be a read error. The genes are TRBV27 and TRBJ2-7; D might be TRBD1 (6 bases). Trimming removed 0 bases at V and 5 bases at J, with 14 bases between. Germline V gene sequence: CDR1 MNHEY, CDR2 SMNVEV (reference sequence). The CDR3 runs 15 residues. This chain's CDR3 is CASSLSAAGVDEQYF. The CDR3 coding sequence is TGTGCCAGCAGTTTATCAGCGGCAGGGGTCGACGAGCAGTACTTC.

The gene calls are TRBV13 and TRBJ2-1; 9 bases map to TRBD1. The germline CDR1 and CDR2 sequences are PRHDT and FYEKMQ (reference sequence). The CDR3 contains 15 residues. J was trimmed by 7 bases and V by 0 bases; bases with no gene match: 4. Here the CDR3 reads CASSLGTGGMNEQFF. Written as DNA, the CDR3 is TGTGCCAGCAGCTTAGGCACAGGGGGCATGAATGAGCAGTTCTTC.

The V and J genes are TRBV27 and TRBJ2-1; 13 bases fit TRBD2. Losses at the gene ends were 8 bases for V and 7 bases for J; bases not matched to a gene: 11. Germline CDR1 is MNHEY and CDR2 is SMNVEV (reference sequence). The CDR3 has 16 amino acids. CDR3 residues: CASRGLAGAPFNEQFF. The CDR3 coding sequence is TGTGCCAGCCGTGGACTAGCGGGAGCCCCCTTTAATGAGCAGTTCTTC.

This clonotype was seen a handful of times. The junction shows a germline mismatch at one end, possibly a read error. CDR3 region: CASSLEQSGNTIYF. The CDR3 DNA reads TGTGCCAGCAGCTTAGAACAGTCTGGAAACACCATATATTTT. The chain carries TRBV5-3 and TRBJ1-3, with D unresolved. TRBV5-3 has ORF status, its function being uncertain. The CDR3 totals 14 residues.

The V gene is TRBV19, the J gene TRBJ2-3, with TRBD1 matching 8 bases. The CDR3 totals 16 residues. CDR1 LNHDA and CDR2 SQIVND come from the germline V gene (reference sequence). Trimming cost V 0 bases and J 4 bases; bases outside gene matches: 6. The CDR3 DNA follows: TGTGCCAGTAGTATAGATGAAGCAGGGGGCTCAGATACGCAGTATTTT. Translated, it gives CASSIDEAGGSDTQYF. Full variable domain (remainder filled in from reference TRBV19 and TRBJ2-3): DGGITQSPKYLFRKEGQNVTLSCEQNLNHDAMYWYRQDPGQGLRLIYYSQIVNDFQKGDIAEGYSVSREKKESFPLTVTSAQKNPTAFYLCASSIDEAGGSDTQYFGPGTRLTVL.

The chain has TRBV19 and TRBJ2-7, with TRBD2 matching over 7 bases. The CDR3 consists of 15 residues. CDR1 and CDR2 from the germline V gene are LNHDA and SQIVND (reference sequence). Losses at the gene ends were 5 bases for V and 0 bases for J; bases not matched to a gene: 7. In nucleotides, the CDR3 is TGTGCCAGTAGTTTCGGGGGGTACAGCTCCTACGAGCAGTACTTC. It codes for CASSFGGYSSYEQYF.

Remarks on this clonotype: This could be a read error, since a much larger clone is one nucleotide away. J is TRBJ2-3 and V is TRBV28; perhaps TRBD2 as D (5 bases). The CDR3 covers 12 residues. Per the germline V gene, CDR1 is MDHEN and CDR2 is SYDVKM. The CDR3 is CASGLSTDTRYF. For the CDR3, the DNA is TGTGCCAGCGGACTCAGCACAGATACGCGGTATTTT. The whole variable domain, filled in from reference TRBV28 and TRBJ2-3, reads DVKVTQSSRYLVKRTGEKVFLECVQDMDHENMFWYRQDPGLGLRLIYFSYDVKMKEKGDIPEGYSVSREKKERFSLILESASTNQTSMYLCASGLSTDTRYFGPGTRLTVL.

This clonotype was observed at least ten times. The chain is built from TRBV30 and TRBJ2-7; D is ambiguous. The V and J ends lost 2 bases and 6 bases respectively, with 14 bases between them. The CDR3 spans 13 residues. Germline CDR1 reads GTSNPN; CDR2 reads SVGIG (reference sequence). DNA for the CDR3: TGTGCCTGGAGTATAGCTAAACGGCTCGAGCAGTACTTC. Protein sequence: CAWSIAKRLEQYF.

The sample holds many counts of this clonotype. The chain employs TRBV9 and TRBJ2-3; 10 bases are shared with TRBD1. Germline CDR1 SGDLS, CDR2 YYNGEE. This CDR3 has 15 residues. Unmatched junction bases numbered 5, after V lost 3 bases and J lost 4 bases. The chain's CDR3 is CASSEGTGVSDTQYF. In DNA form, the CDR3 reads TGTGCCAGCAGCGAGGGGACAGGGGTATCAGATACGCAGTATTTT. Full variable domain (remainder filled in from reference TRBV9 and TRBJ2-3): DSGVTQTPKHLITATGQRVTLRCSPRSGDLSVYWYQQSLDQGLQFLIQYYNGEERAKGNILERFSAQQFPDLHSELNLSSLELGDSALYFCASSEGTGVSDTQYFGPGTRLTVL.

This clonotype was seen many times. V is TRBV9 and J is TRBJ2-3; the match to TRBD2 covers 7 bases. CDR3 length equals 15 residues. Germline V gene data show CDR1 as SGDLS and CDR2 as YYNGEE. After removal of 0 bases from V and 4 bases from J, the junction contained 5 bases not matched to a gene. CDR3 nucleotide sequence: TGTGCCAGCAGCGTAGTAGCGGGTCGCCCAGATACGCAGTATTTT. This sequence encodes CASSVVAGRPDTQYF.

There are many counts of this clonotype. The chain couples TRBV4-3 to TRBJ2-7; D possibly matches TRBD1 or TRBD2 (5 bases each). Germline V CDR1 and CDR2: LGHNA, YSLEER. The CDR3 is 15 residues long. Between the trimmed V and J ends, which lost 4 bases and 0 bases, there was a span of 13 bases. Here the CDR3 DNA reads TGCGCCAGCAGCCCTCACGAGGGGTCCTCCTACGAGCAGTACTTC. The encoded protein is CASSPHEGSSYEQYF.

A few counts support this clonotype. CDR3 in amino acids: CAISESQGLTEAFF. In nucleotides, the CDR3 is TGTGCCATCAGTGAGTCGCAGGGATTGACTGAAGCTTTCTTT. This chain joins TRBV10-3 and TRBJ1-1, with D perhaps TRBD1 (5 bases). V gave up 0 bases and J gave up 5 bases, with 10 bases separating them. The germline CDR1 and CDR2 sequences are ENHRY and SYGVKD. CDR3 length equals 14 residues.